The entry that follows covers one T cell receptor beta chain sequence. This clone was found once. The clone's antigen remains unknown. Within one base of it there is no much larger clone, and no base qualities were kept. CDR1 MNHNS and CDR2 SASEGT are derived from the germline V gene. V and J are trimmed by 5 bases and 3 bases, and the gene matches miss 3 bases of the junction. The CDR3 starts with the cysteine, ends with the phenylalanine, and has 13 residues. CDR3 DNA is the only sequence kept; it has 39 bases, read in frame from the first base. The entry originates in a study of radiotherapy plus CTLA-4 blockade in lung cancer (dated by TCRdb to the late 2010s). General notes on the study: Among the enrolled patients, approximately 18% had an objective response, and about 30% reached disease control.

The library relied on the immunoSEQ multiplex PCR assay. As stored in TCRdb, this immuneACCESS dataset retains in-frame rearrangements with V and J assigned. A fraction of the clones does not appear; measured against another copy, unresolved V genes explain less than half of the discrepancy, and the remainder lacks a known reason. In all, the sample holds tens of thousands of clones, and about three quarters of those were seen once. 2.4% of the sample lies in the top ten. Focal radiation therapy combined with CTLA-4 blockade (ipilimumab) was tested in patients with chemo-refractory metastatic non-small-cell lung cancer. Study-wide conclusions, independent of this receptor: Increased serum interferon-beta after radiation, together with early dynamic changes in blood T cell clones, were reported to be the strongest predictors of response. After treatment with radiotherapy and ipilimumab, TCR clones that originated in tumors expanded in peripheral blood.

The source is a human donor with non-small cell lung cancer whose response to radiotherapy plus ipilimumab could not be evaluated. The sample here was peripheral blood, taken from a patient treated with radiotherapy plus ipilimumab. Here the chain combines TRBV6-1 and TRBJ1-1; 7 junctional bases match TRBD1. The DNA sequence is TGTGCCAGCAGTCCAACAGGGGACACTGAAGCTTTCTTT. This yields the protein CASSPTGDTEAFF.